The 7 T cell receptor beta chains presented below share a single source sample, sequenced in a study of CD8 T cells in Susac syndrome. The RNA input was about 0.5 to 1 ug, and it was reverse transcribed with random hexamers. TCRdb independently ran MiXCR on the immunoSEQ multiplex PCR reads; one entry per CDR3 protein. Of some 77,000 distinct CDR3 sequences listed, about 92% are singletons. Sequenced sample: CD4+ T cells from PBMCs. Receptors originate from a human donor with Susac syndrome.

The chain combines TRBV3-1 with TRBJ1-6, with D perhaps matching TRBD1 (5 bases). The ends were cut back, 4 bases at V and 7 bases at J, with 14 bases in the middle. The CDR3 consists of 15 residues. Germline-derived CDR1 and CDR2 are LGHDT and YNNKEL (reference sequence). CDR3: CASSPPGTINSPLHF. In DNA form, the CDR3 reads TGTGCCAGCAGCCCCCCCGGGACCATCAATTCACCCCTCCACTTT.

The gene calls are TRBV4-1 and TRBJ1-2, with 8 bases identical to TRBD1. CDR3 size: 13 residues. Per the germline V gene, CDR1 is MGHRA and CDR2 is YSYEKL. The ends lost 4 bases at V and 3 bases at J; junction bases unmatched: 1. The CDR3 here is CASSLDRDYGYTF. In DNA, the CDR3 is TGCGCCAGCAGCCTGGACAGGGACTATGGCTACACCTTC.

The chain joins TRBV7-9 to TRBJ1-2; unclear D gene. This CDR3 spans 12 amino acids. V was trimmed by 5 bases and J by 5 bases, leaving 9 bases between them. Germline lookup yields CDR1 SEHNR and CDR2 FQNEAQ (reference sequence). The CDR3 DNA follows: TGTGCCAGCAGCCCACGTGGTTATGGCTACACCTTC. Protein product: CASSPRGYGYTF.

V and J are TRBV9 and TRBJ2-2; D is possibly TRBD1 (7 bases). Between the trimmed V and J ends, which lost 5 bases and 1 base, there was a span of 12 bases. The CDR3 contains 15 residues. Germline V gives CDR1 SGDLS, CDR2 YYNGEE. The CDR3 nucleotides read TGTGCCAGCAGAAGGGGGCGGGAGAACACCGGGGAGCTGTTTTTT. Translated: CASRRGRENTGELFF.

This clonotype was seen just once. The V gene is TRBV7-2, the J gene TRBJ2-2; D is uncertain. The CDR3 loop spans 14 amino acids. CDR1 and CDR2 from the germline V gene are SGHTA and FQGNSA. V lost 1 base, J lost 6 bases, and 9 bases lay in between. CDR3 DNA: TGTGCCAGCAGCTTAGTGGGGAATGCCGGGGAGCTGTTTTTT. This translates into CASSLVGNAGELFF.

CDR3 amino acids: CSALPPGLRDNEQFF. The CDR3 DNA is TGCAGTGCTCTACCCCCGGGACTACGAGACAATGAGCAGTTCTTC. The V and J genes are TRBV20-1 and TRBJ2-1, with TRBD2 matching over 7 bases. The CDR3 spans 15 residues. The ends lost 5 bases at V and 5 bases at J; junction bases unmatched: 12. Germline CDR1 reads DFQATT; CDR2 reads SNEGSKA (reference sequence).

V usage is TRBV9 and J usage is TRBJ2-1; the D gene is possibly TRBD2 (5 bases). Germline values: CDR1 SGDLS, CDR2 YYNGEE. The CDR3 has 14 residues. V was shortened by 0 bases and J by 7 bases, with 11 bases between the two germline ends. CDR3 nucleotide sequence: TGTGCCAGCAGCGTAGCCGGGGTAACGAATGAGCAGTTCTTC. Encoded protein: CASSVAGVTNEQFF. The full variable domain, its missing parts supplied by reference TRBV9 and TRBJ2-1, is DSGVTQTPKHLITATGQRVTLRCSPRSGDLSVYWYQQSLDQGLQFLIQYYNGEERAKGNILERFSAQQFPDLHSELNLSSLELGDSALYFCASSVAGVTNEQFFGPGTRLTVL.